These 14 T cell receptor beta chains share one sample of origin, sequenced in a study of CD8+CD57+ T cells in acquired aplastic anemia (dated by TCRdb to the late 2010s). The patients picked for sequencing were ones in whom flow cytometry had shown an expansion of CD8+CD57+ cells. The sample was run on an Illumina HiSeq 2000. Profiling of TCR beta VDJ combinations and CDR3 sequences used genomic DNA as the template. TCRdb's own reprocessing of the public reads used fastp at Q25 and MiXCR and kept productive beta chains. Rows are unified per CDR3 protein, each entry keeping the most common DNA and genes. The sample has roughly 250,000 distinct CDR3 sequences on record, roughly 82% of them singletons. The biggest ten clones account for 40% to 55% of the sample. Sequencing was done on a sample of sorted CD4+, CD8+, or CD8+CD57+ T cells (not recorded which) from PBMCs. These receptors originate from a human donor with aplastic anemia.

The table lists this clonotype with a few counts. Its ends do not fully match the called genes, so a read error is possible. V is TRBV7-6 and J is TRBJ2-3; 7 positions agree with TRBD1. Germline V CDR1 and CDR2: SGHVS, FNYEAQ. The CDR3 sequence is 14 residues long. CDR3 sequence (DNA): TGTGCCAGCAGACCTGGGACAGCCTTAAACACCGGGGAGTTT. Amino acid sequence: CASRPGTALNTGEF.

As for this clonotype: This could be a read error, since a much larger clone is one nucleotide away. The V gene is TRBV2, the J gene TRBJ1-1, with D tentatively TRBD1 (6 bases). This CDR3 is built from 15 residues. Germline assignment: CDR1 SNHLY and CDR2 FYNNEI. Trimming left V 8 bases short and J 13 bases short, with 29 bases between. CDR3 protein: CASGDGGTDTPYFFF. The CDR3 DNA reads as TGTGCCAGCGGGGACGGGGGCACAGATACGCCGTATTTTTTCTTT.

This clonotype was counted between two and nine times. The chain carries TRBV7-8 and TRBJ2-3; D gene unclear. Trimming shortened V by 1 base and J by 15 bases, and 23 bases separated the two germline ends. The CDR3 is made up of 15 amino acids. Germline loops: CDR1 SGHVS, CDR2 FQNEAQ. CDR3 protein: CASSLVEGPDTQYYF. As DNA, the CDR3 is TGTGCCAGCAGCTTAGTGGAAGGTCCCGATACGCAGTATTATTTT.

The chain uses TRBV9 and TRBJ2-1, with D perhaps matching TRBD1 (7 bases). Per germline, CDR1 SGDLS and CDR2 YYNGEE. The CDR3 is made up of 12 amino acids. V gave up 7 bases and J gave up 7 bases, with 12 bases separating them. The CDR3 region has the DNA TGTGCCAGCGGACCAGGGGGGAATGAGCAGTTCTTC. It translates to CASGPGGNEQFF. The full variable domain, completed using reference TRBV9 and TRBJ2-1, is DSGVTQTPKHLITATGQRVTLRCSPRSGDLSVYWYQQSLDQGLQFLIQYYNGEERAKGNILERFSAQQFPDLHSELNLSSLELGDSALYFCASGPGGNEQFFGPGTRLTVL.

The genes are TRBV15 and TRBJ1-6, with a tentative D call TRBD1 (6 bases). Trimming stripped 0 bases from V and 7 bases from J, with 10 bases between. The CDR3 has 15 residues. From germline, CDR1 is LNHNV and CDR2 YYDKDF (reference sequence). The CDR3 loop is CATSREKGGNSPLHF. Here the CDR3 DNA reads TGTGCCACCAGCAGAGAGAAAGGGGGAAATTCACCCCTCCACTTT. The full variable domain, its missing parts supplied by reference TRBV15 and TRBJ1-6, is DAMVIQNPRYQVTQFGKPVTLSCSQTLNHNVMYWYQQKSSQAPKLLFHYYDKDFNNEADTPDNFQSRRPNTSFCFLDIRSPGLGDTAMYLCATSREKGGNSPLHFGNGTRLTVT.

The chain links TRBV19 to TRBJ2-1; 10 nucleotides line up with TRBD2. The CDR3 contains 15 residues. Germline V lookup: CDR1 LNHDA, CDR2 SQIVND (reference sequence). With 6 bases clipped from V and 7 bases from J, the junction kept 9 bases outside the gene matches. The CDR3 loop reads CASSNPTSGENEQFF. The CDR3 coding sequence is TGTGCCAGTAGCAACCCAACTAGCGGGGAAAATGAGCAGTTCTTC.

This chain joins TRBV7-9 and TRBJ2-7, with TRBD1 matching over 7 bases. This CDR3 contains 12 residues. Germline CDR1 SEHNR, CDR2 FQNEAQ (reference sequence). The CDR3 protein is CASSLDLTGNTV. CDR3 in DNA: TGTGCCAGCAGCTTAGATCTGACAGGGAACACTGTC.

The chain uses TRBV13 and TRBJ2-5, with D unresolved. Trimming removed 10 bases from V and 5 bases from J, with 14 bases in between. This CDR3 has 12 residues. The germline V gene encodes CDR1 PRHDT and CDR2 FYEKMQ (reference sequence). CDR3 coding DNA: TGTGCCACCAGTGATGCTAGGGAGACCCAGTACTTC. It translates to CATSDARETQYF.

This clonotype was observed at least ten times. Mismatch with germline at one junction end may stem from a read error. This sequence joins TRBV7-2 and TRBJ2-3; the match to TRBD2 covers 12 bases. CDR1 is SGHTA, CDR2 FQGNSA, per germline. CDR3 length: 14 residues. In DNA form, the CDR3 reads TGTGCCAGCAGCTTGACTAGCGGGAGCGGAGATACGCAGTTT. It codes for CASSLTSGSGDTQF.

The rearrangement uses TRBV7-3 and TRBJ1-2; TRBD1 is a possible D gene (5 bases). Trimming removed 7 bases from V and 9 bases from J, with 27 bases in between. Germline loops: CDR1 SGHTA, CDR2 FQGTGA. CDR3 length equals 16 residues. The CDR3 protein is CASTRQSNGLEYCYTF. CDR3 DNA: TGTGCCAGCACAAGACAGAGCAACGGGCTCGAATATTGCTACACCTTC.

By sample share, this clonotype is medium-sized. The rearrangement joins TRBV7-8 to TRBJ2-3, with TRBD2 matching over 9 bases. The germline gives CDR1 SGHVS, CDR2 FQNEAQ. The CDR3 is made up of 15 amino acids. V lost 1 base and J lost 3; bases outside the gene matches: 2. CDR3 sequence reads: CASSLGSGRTDTQYF. The CDR3 bases are TGTGCCAGCAGCTTAGGTAGCGGGAGAACAGATACGCAGTATTTT.

This sequence joins TRBV7-6 and TRBJ2-7; TRBD2 is a possible D gene (6 bases). This CDR3 has 13 amino acids. CDR1 and CDR2 from the germline V gene are SGHVS and FNYEAQ. CDR3 DNA: TGTGCCAGCAGCACGGGAGCCGGGACCCAGCAGTACGTG. It encodes CASSTGAGTQQYV.

The chain couples TRBV5-1 to TRBJ2-3; a possible D gene is TRBD2 (5 bases). The germline V and J ends were trimmed by 5 bases and 0 bases, with 13 bases remaining between them. This CDR3 spans 15 amino acids. The V gene's germline CDR1 is SGHRS and CDR2 YFSETQ. The CDR3 sequence is CASRIGGYSTDTQYF. In nucleotides, the CDR3 is TGCGCCAGCAGGATCGGCGGGTATAGCACAGATACGCAGTATTTT.

Regarding this clonotype: The junction and the germline gene differ at one end; a read error may be behind it. V and J are TRBV2 and TRBJ2-5; either TRBD1 or TRBD2 may fit D (6 bases each). The CDR3 has 15 amino acids. The germline V gene has CDR1 SNHLY and CDR2 FYNNEI. As DNA, the CDR3 is TGTGCCAGCAGGGACGGGGGCACTTATACACAGACCCATTACTTC. As protein: CASRDGGTYTQTHYF.